These T cell receptor beta chains were read from a single sample in a study of a mutant IDH1 vaccine in newly diagnosed glioma. The data were produced by immunoSEQ multiplex PCR, yet TCRdb's version contains in-frame clones alone and is incomplete. This table has about 75,000 clones, roughly nine tenths appearing once. No antigen has been identified for these receptors. The sample was PBMCs, taken from a glioma patient whose treatment included an IDH1 peptide vaccine. The receptors come from a woman aged 45-60 years with glioma. The CDR3 runs from the conserved cysteine through the conserved F or W. The D gene is left open where the match is weak. Clone sizes are given selectively: once, few, many, or a class where the clone is expanded.

>TRBV7-9|.|.|TRBJ2-7
CASSFSDGAYEQYF
TGTGCCAGCAGCTTTTCAGACGGAGCCTACGAGCAGTACTTC
>TRBV7-3|.|TRBD1|TRBJ1-2
CASSLHRDRVYGYTF
TGTGCCAGCAGCCTTCACCGGGACAGGGTCTATGGCTACACCTTC
>TRBV5-6|.|.|TRBJ2-7
CASSESYEQYF
TGTGCCAGCAGCGAATCGTACGAGCAGTACTTC
>TRBV7-2|.|TRBD1|TRBJ2-7
CASSVGQGLAEQYF
TGTGCCAGCAGCGTCGGACAGGGATTAGCCGAGCAGTACTTC
>TRBV9|.|.|TRBJ2-5
CASSPRGLEVGETQYF
TGTGCCAGCAGCCCAAGAGGGTTGGAGGTAGGCGAGACCCAGTACTTC
>TRBV5-1|.|.|TRBJ2-3
CASSLVPDPDTQYF
TGCGCCAGCAGCTTGGTTCCCGACCCAGATACGCAGTATTTT
>TRBV29-1|.|TRBD1|TRBJ1-1
CSVGNRGWNTEAFF
TGCAGCGTTGGCAACAGGGGGTGGAACACTGAAGCTTTCTTT
>TRBV9|.|.|TRBJ1-3
CASSVAGNSGNTIYF
TGTGCCAGCAGCGTCGCGGGCAACTCTGGAAACACCATATATTTT
>TRBV4-1|.|TRBD1|TRBJ1-1
CASSHRPGQMNTEAFF
TGCGCCAGCAGCCATCGCCCGGGACAGATGAACACTGAAGCTTTCTTT
>TRBV9|.|.|TRBJ2-5
CASSVGGGPGETQYF
TGTGCCAGCAGCGTAGGGGGCGGGCCGGGGGAGACCCAGTACTTC
>TRBV29-1|once|TRBD1|TRBJ1-2
CSLGTGDDYGYTF
TGCAGCCTGGGGACAGGGGACGACTATGGCTACACCTTC
>TRBV12-5|once|.|TRBJ1-5
CASGPGPWGIGNQPQHF
TGTGCTAGTGGTCCCGGTCCGTGGGGGATCGGCAATCAGCCCCAGCATTTT
>TRBV7-9|few|TRBD1|TRBJ1-2
CASSLPAGGGGIYGYTF
TGTGCCAGCAGCCTACCCGCGGGAGGAGGGGGCATCTATGGCTACACCTTC
>TRBV7-9|.|TRBD2|TRBJ2-7
CASSLAGGPGEQYF
TGTGCCAGCAGCTTAGCGGGAGGGCCGGGAGAGCAGTACTTC
>TRBV5-4|.|.|TRBJ2-7
CASSPETGLPGEQYF
TGTGCCAGCAGCCCAGAAACGGGACTCCCCGGCGAGCAGTACTTC
>TRBV9|.|TRBD1|TRBJ1-1
CASSPRAGGTEAFF
TGTGCCAGCAGCCCCCGCGCAGGGGGGACTGAAGCTTTCTTT
>TRBV27|.|.|TRBJ2-7
CASSRHQYF
TGTGCCAGCAGCCGACATCAGTACTTC
>TRBV5-1|.|.|TRBJ2-1
CASSSGQHNEQFF
TGCGCCAGCAGCTCAGGACAACACAATGAGCAGTTCTTC
>TRBV28|.|.|TRBJ2-5
CASGFLGPQETQYF
TGTGCCAGCGGGTTCTTGGGCCCCCAAGAGACCCAGTACTTC
>TRBV27|.|TRBD1|TRBJ1-6
CASEGTADNSPLHF
TGTGCCAGCGAAGGGACAGCCGATAATTCACCCCTCCACTTT
>TRBV28|.|.|TRBJ1-2
CASSLPRVHGYTF
TGTGCCAGCAGTTTACCGAGGGTCCATGGCTACACCTTC
>TRBV27|.|.|TRBJ2-7
CASSLTIQAEQYF
TGTGCCAGCAGTTTAACCATACAGGCCGAGCAGTACTTC
>TRBV4-2|.|.|TRBJ1-4
CASSQVGGLDEKLFF
TGTGCCAGCAGCCAAGTTGGGGGGTTAGATGAAAAACTGTTTTTT
>TRBV11-3|.|.|TRBJ2-5
CASSPSQGAQETQYF
TGTGCCAGCAGCCCCTCACAGGGTGCGCAAGAGACCCAGTACTTC
>TRBV6-6|.|TRBD2|TRBJ2-3
CASSQGTSVLDTQYF
TGTGCCAGCAGCCAGGGGACTAGCGTCCTAGATACGCAGTATTTT
>TRBV27|.|.|TRBJ2-7
CASASGFEQYF
TGTGCCAGTGCAAGTGGCTTCGAGCAGTACTTC
>TRBV7-6|.|.|TRBJ2-1
CASSLAWAKNEQFF
TGTGCCAGCAGCTTAGCGTGGGCTAAAAATGAGCAGTTCTTC
>TRBV6-1|.|.|TRBJ1-5
CASSYNSNQPQHF
TGTGCCAGCAGCTATAATAGCAATCAGCCCCAGCATTTT
>TRBV5-4|.|.|TRBJ1-1
CASSLRKNTEAFF
TGTGCCAGCAGCTTGAGAAAGAACACTGAAGCTTTCTTT
>TRBV6-6|.|.|TRBJ2-1
CASSPDSYNEQFF
TGTGCCAGCAGCCCCGACTCGTACAATGAGCAGTTCTTC
>TRBV10-2|.|TRBD2|TRBJ2-3
CASSETDLAGGPKYF
TGCGCCAGCAGTGAGACAGACTTAGCGGGAGGGCCGAAATATTTT
>TRBV19|.|TRBD1|TRBJ1-1
CASSSRDRPREAFF
TGTGCCAGTAGTTCCCGGGACAGGCCAAGGGAAGCTTTCTTT